These T cell receptor beta chains were read from a single sample in a study of T cell responses to AZD1222 COVID-19 vaccine. Sequencing was performed with immunoSEQ multiplex PCR; in TCRdb, only in-frame clones are kept and a portion is missing. The sample includes roughly 150,000 clones, roughly 92% of them seen just once. The source was peripheral blood, collected on day 0 of AZD1222 vaccination. The origin of the receptors is an adult in good health. The CDR3 runs from the conserved cysteine through the conserved F or W. The D gene is left open where the match is weak.

CDR3 DNA	CDR3 protein	J gene	D gene	V gene
TGTGCCAGCAGCTGGGGGGGACTACCTAATCGTGCTAGCACAGATACGCAGTATTTT	CASSWGGLPNRASTDTQYF	TRBJ2-3	TRBD2	TRBV7-2
TGTGCCAGCAGCTTTAGAGCTTCGGACAGGCTCGGTGAAAAACTGTTTTTT	CASSFRASDRLGEKLFF	TRBJ1-4	TRBD1	TRBV7-9
TGTGCCAGCAGTGAACCCCTCAGGGCCAGTGGGAACATTCAGTACTTC	CASSEPLRASGNIQYF	TRBJ2-4	NA	TRBV6-1
TGCGCCAGCAGCTGGGGACTAGTCATGGACGAGCAGTACTTC	CASSWGLVMDEQYF	TRBJ2-7	TRBD2	TRBV5-1
TGCGCCAGCAGCCAAGTCGGGACAGGGCTAAGCTACACCTTC	CASSQVGTGLSYTF	TRBJ1-2	TRBD1	TRBV4-1
TGCGCCAGCAGCTCTGGACGTGATTATGGCTACACCTTC	CASSSGRDYGYTF	TRBJ1-2	NA	TRBV5-1
TGTGCCAGCAAAGGGGACAGGGGGTTCCCCTACGAGCAGTACTTC	CASKGDRGFPYEQYF	TRBJ2-7	TRBD1	TRBV27
TGTGCCAGCAAAGGGGGGGGCTACGAGCAGTACTTC	CASKGGGYEQYF	TRBJ2-7	NA	TRBV28
TGCGCCAGCAGCCAAGAGGGCAGGGTTTTCGATGAGCAGTTCTTC	CASSQEGRVFDEQFF	TRBJ2-1	NA	TRBV4-1
TGTGCCAGCAGTTTGCGCGCTACTAGCGGGAGGAATGAGCAGTTCTTC	CASSLRATSGRNEQFF	TRBJ2-1	TRBD2	TRBV27
TGCGCCAGCAGCTTGGCAAGGACAGGGAGCGAGACCCAGTACTTC	CASSLARTGSETQYF	TRBJ2-5	TRBD1	TRBV5-1
TGTGCCAGCAGCCTTCGGGGGAGCCGGACTAGCGGCTACAATGAGCAGTTCTTC	CASSLRGSRTSGYNEQFF	TRBJ2-1	TRBD2	TRBV4-2
TGTGCCAGCAGTCTAATGGGGACAGATACGCAGTATTTT	CASSLMGTDTQYF	TRBJ2-3	NA	TRBV27
TGCAGTGCTAGTCGGTGGCAGGGGCGGCATGGCTACACCTTC	CSASRWQGRHGYTF	TRBJ1-2	NA	TRBV20-1
TGTGCCAGCAGTCACGGCCGGGCCCAGTACTTC	CASSHGRAQYF	TRBJ2-5	NA	TRBV6-5
TGTGCCAGCAGCGTTACAGGGGGCTGGGTCAATGAGCAGTTCTTC	CASSVTGGWVNEQFF	TRBJ2-1	TRBD1	TRBV7-3
TGTGCCAGCAGCTTAGGACAGGGAGGTTCACCCCTCCACTTT	CASSLGQGGSPLHF	TRBJ1-6	TRBD1	TRBV7-2
TGTGCTAGTGGTTTGTCGGGGGAGACCCAGTACTTC	CASGLSGETQYF	TRBJ2-5	NA	TRBV12-5
TGTGCCAGCAGCCCGCAGGGGCGTGTAAACATTCAGTACTTC	CASSPQGRVNIQYF	TRBJ2-4	NA	TRBV7-8
TGTGCCAGTAGTCCGGGGTCGAGGAACACTGAAGCTTTCTTT	CASSPGSRNTEAFF	TRBJ1-1	NA	TRBV19
TGCGCCAGATCTATGTTAAGAAATCAAGAGACCCAGTACTTC	CARSMLRNQETQYF	TRBJ2-5	NA	TRBV10-1
TGTGCCAGCAGTAATTCAAGAACTCGCCTCGCGCAGTATTTT	CASSNSRTRLAQYF	TRBJ2-3	NA	TRBV6-5
TGTGCCAGCAAAGGGGGTGGACATAGCAATCAGCCCCAGCATTTT	CASKGGGHSNQPQHF	TRBJ1-5	NA	TRBV27
TGTGCCAGTAGTTTTAACAGGGGGAGGTCTGAAGCTTTCTTT	CASSFNRGRSEAFF	TRBJ1-1	TRBD1	TRBV19